A single sample is the source of the 16 T cell receptor beta chains below, sequenced in a study of shared clonotypes between healthy human individuals. Profiled with immunoSEQ multiplex PCR; TCRdb holds only in-frame clones, not every one. The sample lists roughly 2.2 million clones; 85% to 95% were seen once. Sequencing input: naive CD4+ T cells from PBMCs. The sample's subset: CD45RA+ positively selected. These receptors were obtained from a man aged 18 to 29 in good health. Some clones in this sample may be carry-over from other donors' samples.

This chain connects TRBV29-1 to TRBJ1-3; perhaps TRBD1 as D (5 bases). The CDR3 is made up of 12 amino acids. Trimming removed 7 bases from V and 4 bases from J, with 11 bases in between. Germline V lookup: CDR1 SQVTM, CDR2 ANQGSEA. This CDR3 reads CSGQGLGNTIYF. The CDR3 DNA is TGCAGCGGGCAGGGTTTAGGAAACACCATATATTTT.

This chain uses TRBV6-6 with TRBJ2-2; D ambiguous. The CDR3 extends over 11 amino acids. Looked up from germline, CDR1 is MNHNY and CDR2 is SVGAGI (reference sequence). V was clipped by 10 bases and J by 5 bases, with 8 bases between them. The CDR3 nucleotides read TGTGCCACCATGGGTACCGGGGAGCTGTTTTTT. This translates into CATMGTGELFF.

This clone was seen once. As DNA, the CDR3 is TGCGCCAGCAGCCAAGTTCCGGGGGCGGGATTCTACAATGAGCAGTTCTTC. Translated, it gives CASSQVPGAGFYNEQFF. The chain carries TRBV4-1 and TRBJ2-1; D could derive from TRBD1 or TRBD2 (6 bases each). Germline CDR1 and CDR2: MGHRA and YSYEKL. V lost 1 base and J 3 bases, leaving 16 bases between the germline ends. The CDR3 is made up of 17 amino acids.

The chain employs TRBV5-1 and TRBJ1-4; no definite D call. Germline V gene sequence: CDR1 SGHRS, CDR2 YFSETQ. This CDR3 has 13 amino acids. Trimming shortened V by 1 base and J by 10 bases, and 11 bases separated the two germline ends. CDR3 nucleotide sequence: TGCGCCAGCAGCTTGAAGGACTCGGGAAAACTGTTTTTT. Amino acid sequence: CASSLKDSGKLFF.

The V call is TRBV28, the J call TRBJ1-5, with a weak D call TRBD1 (5 bases). The CDR3 extends over 16 amino acids. Germline loops: CDR1 MDHEN, CDR2 SYDVKM. Trimming left V 6 bases short and J 3 bases short, with 18 bases between. The CDR3 sequence is CASSPSDRPPNQPQHF. The CDR3 nucleotides read TGTGCCAGCAGCCCTTCCGACAGACCACCCAATCAGCCCCAGCATTTT.

The genes are TRBV10-3 and TRBJ2-5; D unresolved. The CDR3 extends over 15 amino acids. Germline loops: CDR1 ENHRY, CDR2 SYGVKD. Between the trimmed V and J ends, which lost 2 bases and 3 bases, there was a span of 13 bases. The CDR3 protein is CAISETGRAKETQYF. The CDR3 DNA reads as TGTGCCATCAGTGAGACGGGTAGGGCAAAAGAGACCCAGTACTTC.

V gene TRBV6-1 combines with J gene TRBJ1-5; TRBD1 matches 9 bases. This CDR3 has 15 residues. Per germline, CDR1 MNHNS and CDR2 SASEGT. The junction had 8 bases not matched to a gene; V was cut back by 4 bases and J by 7 bases. This chain's CDR3 is CASSVTDRGEQPQHF. The CDR3 coding sequence is TGTGCCAGCAGTGTGACGGACAGGGGAGAACAGCCCCAGCATTTT.

This clone came up once. This chain connects TRBV6-1 to TRBJ1-4; D is unclear. The CDR3 consists of 14 residues. The germline V gene encodes CDR1 MNHNS and CDR2 SASEGT. Trimming stripped 7 bases from V and 0 bases from J, with 9 bases between. The CDR3 DNA reads TGTGCCAGCAATCCTTGGGCAACTAATGAAAAACTGTTTTTT. It codes for CASNPWATNEKLFF.

The chain employs TRBV19 and TRBJ1-3; possibly TRBD1 for D (6 bases). Trimming removed 10 bases from V and 4 bases from J, with 11 bases in between. CDR1 and CDR2 from the germline V gene are LNHDA and SQIVND (reference sequence). This CDR3 spans 12 amino acids. The CDR3 loop reads CATWTVGNTIYF. The CDR3 nucleotides are TGTGCCACGTGGACAGTAGGAAACACCATATATTTT.

The gene calls are TRBV5-1 and TRBJ2-1; 10 bases match TRBD2. V gave up 4 bases and J gave up 4 bases; unmatched junction bases: 5. This CDR3 has 15 residues. Germline values: CDR1 SGHRS, CDR2 YFSETQ. The CDR3 is CASSPGLAPYNEQFF. In nucleotides, the CDR3 is TGCGCCAGCAGCCCGGGACTAGCGCCTTACAATGAGCAGTTCTTC.

This chain joins TRBV10-3 and TRBJ1-1, with a possible D match to TRBD1 (5 bases). Germline lookup yields CDR1 ENHRY and CDR2 SYGVKD. The CDR3 runs 12 residues. Deletions cut 10 bases from V and 8 bases from J, with 17 bases between. The CDR3 region is CASLDAGREAFF. The CDR3 DNA reads TGTGCCAGTCTAGACGCGGGACGAGAAGCTTTCTTT.

The genes are TRBV28 and TRBJ2-2; TRBD1 or TRBD2 may be the D gene (5 bases each). CDR1 and CDR2 (germline): MDHEN, SYDVKM. The CDR3 is 15 amino acids. Trimming took 7 bases from V and 3 from J, leaving 15 bases between them. In DNA, the CDR3 is TGTGCCAGCATCCTCTCGGGACGGTACACCGGGGAGCTGTTTTTT. This gives the protein CASILSGRYTGELFF.

J is TRBJ2-7 and V is TRBV28; TRBD1 matches 7 bases. Germline lookup yields CDR1 MDHEN and CDR2 SYDVKM. Losses at the gene ends were 5 bases for V and 3 bases for J; bases not matched to a gene: 10. CDR3 length equals 15 residues. CDR3 bases: TGTGCCAGCAGTCGCCCCGGTGGGACAGTCTACGAGCAGTACTTC. Translated: CASSRPGGTVYEQYF.

This clone was picked up one time. Other DNA sequences in the sample encode the same CDR3. The chain couples TRBV28 to TRBJ2-7; TRBD2 might be the D (7 bases). Germline CDR1 and CDR2: MDHEN and SYDVKM. Trimming removed 2 bases at V and 4 bases at J, with 12 bases between. CDR3 size: 14 residues. The CDR3 is CASSLPGGRYEQYF. In DNA form, the CDR3 reads TGTGCCAGCAGTTTACCGGGGGGCCGGTACGAGCAGTACTTC.

This clone was recorded only once. The rearrangement links TRBV7-9 to TRBJ2-3; 8 bases line up with TRBD2. CDR3 size: 17 residues. V was pared by 1 base and J by 2 bases, with 8 bases of the junction left unmatched. Germline values: CDR1 SEHNR, CDR2 FQNEAQ (reference sequence). CDR3 in amino acids: CASSLVVLAGYTDTQYF. CDR3 sequence (DNA): TGTGCCAGCAGCTTAGTCGTCCTAGCGGGCTACACAGATACGCAGTATTTT.

This chain links TRBV28 with TRBJ1-2; a possible D gene is TRBD1 (5 bases). V was pared by 4 bases and J by 2 bases, with 17 bases between. There are 16 residues in the CDR3. The germline V gene has CDR1 MDHEN and CDR2 SYDVKM. The CDR3 here is CASSSPPGRVNYGYTF. CDR3 nucleotides: TGTGCCAGCAGTTCACCCCCGGGGCGAGTGAACTATGGCTACACCTTC.